Detailed here is one T cell receptor beta chain. The data stem from a study of blood T cell repertoires in COVID-19. Study summary: COVID-19 samples, acute and convalescent, were from the United States, Italy and Spain. T cells, B-cell-depleted T cells, or PBMCs supplied cDNA or gDNA.

The method was immunoSEQ multiplex PCR; TCRdb's version includes in-frame clones alone and lacks a portion of them. In the table there are 170,000 or so clones, 84% of which are singletons. Germline CDR1 reads SGDLS; CDR2 reads YYNGEE. This CDR3 is 15 amino acids long. V was pared by 5 bases and J by 2 bases, with 7 bases of the junction left unmatched. This clonotype originated in a man in his late teens or twenties with active or convalescent COVID-19. Sequenced input: peripheral blood. V gene TRBV9 combines with J gene TRBJ2-3; 8 positions agree with TRBD2. CDR3 loop: CASSIYGGATDTQYF. The CDR3 nucleotides are TGTGCCAGCAGTATATACGGGGGGGCCACAGATACGCAGTATTTT.